This TCR beta chain was profiled in a study of blood T cell repertoires in COVID-19. The overall study: Sites across the United States, Italy and Spain contributed samples from acute and convalescent COVID-19. T cells, B-cell-depleted T cells, or PBMCs supplied cDNA or gDNA.

This CDR3 contains 14 residues. Trimming removed 7 bases from V and 6 bases from J, with 16 bases in between. The germline gives CDR1 MDHEN, CDR2 SYDVKM. Per the original data handling: By means of reference gene primer amplification, nucleated cell counts were estimated. Generated by immunoSEQ multiplex PCR, the TCRdb table keeps only in-frame clones and is missing some. V, J and clone size are taken as reported in that table, and D and trimming were inferred from the DNA itself. The profile covers 75,000 to 100,000 clones, with 83% appearing a single time and about an eighth taken by the ten largest.

The clonotype originates from a human donor in a cohort sampled during active COVID-19. The chain links TRBV28 to TRBJ1-5, with a possible D match to TRBD1 (6 bases). The sequencing sample was made of peripheral blood. The CDR3: CASTPMGAGQPQHF. The CDR3 DNA is TGTGCCAGCACCCCAATGGGGGCCGGTCAGCCCCAGCATTTT.